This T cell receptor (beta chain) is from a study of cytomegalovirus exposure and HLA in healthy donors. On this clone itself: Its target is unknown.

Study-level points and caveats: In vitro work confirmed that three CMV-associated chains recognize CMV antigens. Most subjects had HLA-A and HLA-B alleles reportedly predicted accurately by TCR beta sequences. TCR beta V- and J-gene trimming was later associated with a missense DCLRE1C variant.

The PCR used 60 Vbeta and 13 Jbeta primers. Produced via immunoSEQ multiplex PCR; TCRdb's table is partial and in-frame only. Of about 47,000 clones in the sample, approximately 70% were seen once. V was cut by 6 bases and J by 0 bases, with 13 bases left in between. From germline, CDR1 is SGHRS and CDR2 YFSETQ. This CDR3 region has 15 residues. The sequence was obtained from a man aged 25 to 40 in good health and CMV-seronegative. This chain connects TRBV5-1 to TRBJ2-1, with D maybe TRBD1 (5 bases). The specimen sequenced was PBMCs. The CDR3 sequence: CASNFDSSSYNEQFF. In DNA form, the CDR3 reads TGCGCCAGCAACTTTGACAGTAGCTCCTACAATGAGCAGTTCTTC.